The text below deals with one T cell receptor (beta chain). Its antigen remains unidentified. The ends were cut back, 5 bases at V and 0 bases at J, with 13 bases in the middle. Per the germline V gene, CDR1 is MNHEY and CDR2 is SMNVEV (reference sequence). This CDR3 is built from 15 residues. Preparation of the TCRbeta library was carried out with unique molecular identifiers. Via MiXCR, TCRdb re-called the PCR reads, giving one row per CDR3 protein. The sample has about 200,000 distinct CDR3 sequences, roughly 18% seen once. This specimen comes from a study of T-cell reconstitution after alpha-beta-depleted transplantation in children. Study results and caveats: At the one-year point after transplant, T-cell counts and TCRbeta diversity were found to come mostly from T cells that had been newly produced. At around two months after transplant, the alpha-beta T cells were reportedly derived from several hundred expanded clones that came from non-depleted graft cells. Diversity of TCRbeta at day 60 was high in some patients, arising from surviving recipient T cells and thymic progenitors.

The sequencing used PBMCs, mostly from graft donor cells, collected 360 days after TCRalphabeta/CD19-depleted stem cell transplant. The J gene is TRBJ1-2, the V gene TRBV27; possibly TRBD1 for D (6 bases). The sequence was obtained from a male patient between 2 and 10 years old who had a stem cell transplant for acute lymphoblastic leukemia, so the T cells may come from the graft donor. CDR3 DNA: TGTGCCAGCAGTATGCTCAGGGGTTCTAACTATGGCTACACCTTC. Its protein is CASSMLRGSNYGYTF.